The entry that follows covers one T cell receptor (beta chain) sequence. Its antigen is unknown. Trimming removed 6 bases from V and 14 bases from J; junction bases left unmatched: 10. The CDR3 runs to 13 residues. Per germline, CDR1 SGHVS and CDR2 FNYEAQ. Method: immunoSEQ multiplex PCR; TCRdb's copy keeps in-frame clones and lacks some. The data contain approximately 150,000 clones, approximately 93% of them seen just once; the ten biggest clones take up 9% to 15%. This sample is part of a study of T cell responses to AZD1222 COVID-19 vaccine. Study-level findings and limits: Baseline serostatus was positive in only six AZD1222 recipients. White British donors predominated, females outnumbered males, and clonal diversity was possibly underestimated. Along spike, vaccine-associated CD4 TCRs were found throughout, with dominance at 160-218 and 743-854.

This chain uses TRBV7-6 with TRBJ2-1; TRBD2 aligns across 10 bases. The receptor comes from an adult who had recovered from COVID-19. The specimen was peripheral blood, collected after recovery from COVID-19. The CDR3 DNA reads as TGTGCCAGCAGAAATCCGGGGACTAGCGATAAGTTCTTC. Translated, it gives CASRNPGTSDKFF.